A selection of T cell receptor beta chains follows, all from one sample in a study of shared clonotypes between healthy human individuals. Method: immunoSEQ multiplex PCR; TCRdb's copy keeps in-frame clones and lacks some. The table records about 2 million clones, about 95% of them present only once. Sequenced sample: naive CD8+ T cells sorted from blood. The receptor source for this set is a man aged 18-30 years in good health. CDR3s include the opening cysteine and the closing phenylalanine or tryptophan. D genes are given only for firm matches. Rows give clone size only sometimes, using once, few, many, or a class for an expanded clone.

V gene	J gene	D gene	clone size	CDR3 DNA	CDR3 protein
TRBV6-5	TRBJ2-7	.	.	TGTGCCAGCGGAGGTGAGGACGGCAAGCAGTACTTC	CASGGEDGKQYF
TRBV5-6	TRBJ2-7	.	.	TGTGCCAGCAGCTACTCTCCCGGGACCTACGAGCAGTACTTC	CASSYSPGTYEQYF
TRBV5-6	TRBJ1-6	.	.	TGTGCCAGCAGCTTGGGGGGCAGTAATTCACCCCTCCACTTT	CASSLGGSNSPLHF
TRBV27	TRBJ2-1	TRBD2	.	TGTGCCAGCAGTTCTCGACTAGCGGGGGATGGGGATGAGCAGTTCTTC	CASSSRLAGDGDEQFF
TRBV6-1	TRBJ2-7	.	.	TGTGCCAGCAGTGAAAGGTCTGGCGGTGGCTCCTACGAGCAGTACTTC	CASSERSGGGSYEQYF
TRBV27	TRBJ2-7	.	.	TGTGCCAGCAGTCTCGGCCACTCCTACGAGCAGTACTTC	CASSLGHSYEQYF
TRBV5-4	TRBJ2-7	TRBD2	.	TGTGCCAGCAGCGCCGGACTAGCGGGATGGGAGCAGTACTTC	CASSAGLAGWEQYF
TRBV6-1	TRBJ1-3	.	.	TGTGCCAGCAGTGAACTGGGGGATGCCTCTGGAAACACCATATATTTT	CASSELGDASGNTIYF
TRBV28	TRBJ2-7	TRBD1	.	TGTGCCAGCAGGTTGGGACAGCGGACCTACGAGCAGTACTTC	CASRLGQRTYEQYF
TRBV2	TRBJ2-7	.	.	TGTGCCAGCAGTGCTATGGGAGGTCCCATCGAGCAGTACTTC	CASSAMGGPIEQYF
TRBV2	TRBJ1-1	.	.	TGTGCCAGCCCCACGCCAGGCACGCTAACTGAAGCTTTCTTT	CASPTPGTLTEAFF
TRBV4-1	TRBJ2-3	TRBD2	.	TGCGCCAGCAGCCAATTAGGACTAGCGGCAGATACGCAGTATTTT	CASSQLGLAADTQYF
TRBV28	TRBJ1-3	.	.	TGTGCCAGCAGTTTTCGGGGTCACCCTGGAAACACCATATATTTT	CASSFRGHPGNTIYF
TRBV9	TRBJ2-5	TRBD2	.	TGTGCCAGCAGTTTCGAGGGGCTAGCGGGGAGGGAAGAGACCCAGTACTTC	CASSFEGLAGREETQYF
TRBV7-6	TRBJ2-7	TRBD1	.	TGTGCCAGCAGCCCGGGGACAGGGGTAGACTACGAGCAGTACTTC	CASSPGTGVDYEQYF
TRBV27	TRBJ2-4	TRBD2	once	TGTGCCAGCAGTCCCGGGACTACCAAAAACATTCAGTACTTC	CASSPGTTKNIQYF
TRBV7-9	TRBJ1-2	.	.	TGTGCCAGCAAACAATCTAACTATGGCTACACCTTC	CASKQSNYGYTF
TRBV13	TRBJ2-7	TRBD2	.	TGTGCCAGCAGCTCCTGGACTAGCGACTCCTACGAGCAGTACTTC	CASSSWTSDSYEQYF
TRBV7-9	TRBJ2-3	.	once	TGTGCCAGCGGCAGTCCAGCGAAGACTAGCACAGATACGCAGTATTTT	CASGSPAKTSTDTQYF
TRBV19	TRBJ2-5	.	.	TGTGCCAGTAGTTCTTCCCTAGAGACCCAGTACTTC	CASSSSLETQYF
TRBV9	TRBJ1-6	.	.	TGTGCCAGCAGCGTAGAGGTCACTCCCTCCTATAATTCACCCCTCCACTTT	CASSVEVTPSYNSPLHF
TRBV7-8	TRBJ2-7	.	.	TGTGCCAGCAGCTTACGCCGGGGGGAGGCAGGGGCTTACTACGAGCAGTACTTC	CASSLRRGEAGAYYEQYF
TRBV5-4	TRBJ1-1	TRBD1	.	TGTGCCAGCAGCTTGCACCTCAGGGGGCAAGGAGCTGAAGCTTTCTTT	CASSLHLRGQGAEAFF
TRBV5-1	TRBJ2-7	.	.	TGCGCCAGCAGCTTCTCTATCTCCTACGAGCAGTACTTC	CASSFSISYEQYF
TRBV5-6	TRBJ1-1	.	.	TGTGCCAGCAGCCCAGACCAGAACACTGAAGCTTTCTTT	CASSPDQNTEAFF
TRBV7-9	TRBJ2-3	.	.	TGTGCCAGCAGCTTAAGTTCGATCGGGCAGTATTTT	CASSLSSIGQYF
TRBV6-1	TRBJ1-1	TRBD1	.	TGTGCCAGCAGTGACGACAGGGCGAACACTGAAGCTTTCTTT	CASSDDRANTEAFF
TRBV19	TRBJ2-3	TRBD2	.	TGTGCCAGTAGTATAGTAGCTAGCGGGAGATTCTTGGATACGCAGTATTTT	CASSIVASGRFLDTQYF
TRBV10-3	TRBJ2-5	.	.	TGTGCCATCAGTGGGGCCCCCCTGCAAGAGACCCAGTACTTC	CAISGAPLQETQYF
TRBV15	TRBJ2-1	.	.	TGTGCCACCAGCAGAGAAAGGCTCAATGAGCAGTTCTTC	CATSRERLNEQFF
TRBV7-9	TRBJ1-6	.	few	TGTGCCAGCAGCACGCACGGGGGCGACTCACCCCTCCACTTT	CASSTHGGDSPLHF
TRBV15	TRBJ2-7	.	once	TGTGCCACCAGCAGAGATCGCGAGGGAAGCTACGAGCAGTACTTC	CATSRDREGSYEQYF
TRBV28	TRBJ1-5	TRBD1	.	TGTGCCAGCAGTTTCCCCGGCAGGGGGAATCAGCCCCAGCATTTT	CASSFPGRGNQPQHF
TRBV4-1	TRBJ2-3	TRBD2	.	TGCGCCAGCAGCCAAGTCCGACTAGCGGGCACAGATACGCAGTATTTT	CASSQVRLAGTDTQYF
TRBV4-1	TRBJ1-1	.	.	TGCGCCAGCAGCCTTAGGGGCGGCACTGAAGCTTTCTTT	CASSLRGGTEAFF
TRBV7-3	TRBJ2-6	.	.	TGTGCCAGCAGCTTAACCCCGGGGGCTGGGGCCAACGTCCTGACTTTC	CASSLTPGAGANVLTF
TRBV13	TRBJ2-3	.	.	TGTGCCAGCAGCTTAGGGGACTTTCGGGCGCAGTATTTT	CASSLGDFRAQYF
TRBV5-6	TRBJ2-7	.	.	TGTGCCAGCAGCGGCGCCCTAGCCGCGGATCTTCACGAGCAGTACTTC	CASSGALAADLHEQYF
TRBV4-1	TRBJ2-7	TRBD1	.	TGCGCCAGCAGCGCGGGACAGGGGGGTATCTACGAGCAGTACTTC	CASSAGQGGIYEQYF
TRBV25-1	TRBJ1-5	.	.	TGTGCCAGCAGCCCAGTGGGAGGGGGCAATCAGCCCCAGCATTTT	CASSPVGGGNQPQHF
TRBV11-3	TRBJ1-1	.	once	TGTGCCAGCAGCTTAGGGCCAGGGACTGAAGCTTTCTTT	CASSLGPGTEAFF
TRBV20-1	TRBJ1-1	.	.	TGCAGTGCTAGGGGGCCTGAAGCTTTCTTT	CSARGPEAFF
TRBV6-5	TRBJ2-7	.	.	TGTGCCAGCAGTCCTCAGGGTGTCGGCTACGAGCAGTACTTC	CASSPQGVGYEQYF
TRBV4-1	TRBJ2-7	TRBD1	.	TGCGCCAGCAGCCAGCCGGGACAGGGGAGCCACGAGCAGTACTTC	CASSQPGQGSHEQYF
TRBV4-3	TRBJ2-7	TRBD2	.	TGCGCCAGCAGCCAAGCCGATTCTGGGACTAGCGGGAGTAGGGAGCAGTACTTC	CASSQADSGTSGSREQYF
TRBV5-6	TRBJ2-3	TRBD2	.	TGTGCCAGCAGCCTAGCTAGCGGAAGCACAGATACGCAGTATTTT	CASSLASGSTDTQYF
TRBV19	TRBJ2-7	TRBD1	.	TGTGCCAGTAGTTCACCGGGACAGGCCTACGAGCAGTACTTC	CASSSPGQAYEQYF
TRBV5-6	TRBJ2-7	TRBD2	.	TGTGCCAGCAGCTTCGGGACTATCTACGAGCAGTACTTC	CASSFGTIYEQYF
TRBV27	TRBJ2-3	.	.	TGTGCCAGCAGTGTCACCTTCACAGATACGCAGTATTTT	CASSVTFTDTQYF
TRBV12-5	TRBJ2-3	.	once	TGTGCTAGTGCCATAGGGGTTTCAACAGATACGCAGTATTTT	CASAIGVSTDTQYF
TRBV10-1	TRBJ2-2	TRBD1	.	TGCGCCAGCAGTGGTACCGGGACAGATGCGAACACCGGGGAGCTGTTTTTT	CASSGTGTDANTGELFF
TRBV27	TRBJ1-2	TRBD1	.	TGTGCCAGCAGTTCAGGGGGTGTCTATGGCTACACCTTC	CASSSGGVYGYTF